A selection of T cell receptor beta chains follows, all from one sample in a study of blood T cell repertoires in COVID-19. Generated by immunoSEQ multiplex PCR, the TCRdb table keeps only in-frame clones and is missing some. The sample includes about 78,000 clones, around 90% seen only once; the top ten take around 4.1%. The sequencing sample was made of peripheral blood. The receptors originated from a woman of 80 years or more with active or convalescent COVID-19. CDR3s leave out the opening cysteine and the closing phenylalanine or tryptophan. The order of the fields is V gene, CDR3 protein.

V: TRBV10-3; CDR3: AIRTKTGNTEAF
V: TRBV19; CDR3: ASSISDSYNQPQH
V: TRBV28; CDR3: ASSFYPAINYGYT
V: TRBV12-5; CDR3: ASGLGGQLTDTQY
V: TRBV16; CDR3: ASSQLQDNSPLH
V: TRBV19; CDR3: ATNRGLGETQY
V: TRBV28; CDR3: ASSLFGGSQPQH
V: TRBV7-8; CDR3: ASSRALQGAGEKLF
V: TRBV2; CDR3: ASRLRQGAPSNQPQH
V: TRBV3-1/TRBV3-2; CDR3: ASSPEVAGYNEQF
V: TRBV4-3; CDR3: ASSQDPGVHQPQH
V: TRBV28; CDR3: ASSPRTGSNNQPQH
V: TRBV7-8; CDR3: ASSTHYRGSESNYGYT
V: TRBV20-1; CDR3: SASTGSTLH
V: TRBV5-8; CDR3: ASSLWLSGTSGARVV
V: TRBV2; CDR3: ASSVGSEKLF
V: TRBV5-5; CDR3: ASSSGQGRFTEAF
V: TRBV18; CDR3: ASSPPGLPYNEQF
V: TRBV4-3; CDR3: ASSQDLSGKGYEQY
V: TRBV28; CDR3: ASSLGQSMNGYT
V: TRBV9; CDR3: ASSVGSGNTEAF
V: TRBV15; CDR3: ATSIGGVSYEQY
V: TRBV5-8; CDR3: ASSLDGVNQPQH
V: TRBV4-2; CDR3: ASSQDLSGGLPF
V: TRBV29-1; CDR3: SGQVDEQF
V: TRBV7-2; CDR3: ASSPMSGQGYEQY
V: TRBV24-1; CDR3: ATSDPGLAGDYNEQF
V: TRBV27; CDR3: ASSSWGGVNQPQH
V: TRBV10-2; CDR3: ASSESGGLAIYNEQF
V: TRBV2; CDR3: ASSYSYEQY
V: TRBV14; CDR3: ASSLSSRGPLGGYT
V: TRBV25-1; CDR3: ASSEQGVAGELF
V: TRBV29-1; CDR3: SARTGPGYT